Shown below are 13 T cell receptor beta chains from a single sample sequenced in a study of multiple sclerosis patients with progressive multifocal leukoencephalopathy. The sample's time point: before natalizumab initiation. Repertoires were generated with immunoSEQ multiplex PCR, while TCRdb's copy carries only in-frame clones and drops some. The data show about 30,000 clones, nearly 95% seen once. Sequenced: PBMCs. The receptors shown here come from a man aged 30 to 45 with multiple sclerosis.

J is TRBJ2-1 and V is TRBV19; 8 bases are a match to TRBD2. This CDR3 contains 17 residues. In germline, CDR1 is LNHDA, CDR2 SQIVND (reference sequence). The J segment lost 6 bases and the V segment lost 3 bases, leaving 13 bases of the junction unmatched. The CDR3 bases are TGTGCCAGTAGTATTGCCCCCTCCCAGCGGGAGATCAATGAGCAGTTCTTC. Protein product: CASSIAPSQREINEQFF.

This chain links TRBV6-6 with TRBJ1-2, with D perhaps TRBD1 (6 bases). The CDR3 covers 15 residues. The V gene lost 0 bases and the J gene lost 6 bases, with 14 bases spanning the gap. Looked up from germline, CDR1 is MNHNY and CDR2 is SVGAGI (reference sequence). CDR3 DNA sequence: TGTGCCAGCAGTTACTCCCATACAGGGAGTCATGGCTACACCTTC. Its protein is CASSYSHTGSHGYTF.

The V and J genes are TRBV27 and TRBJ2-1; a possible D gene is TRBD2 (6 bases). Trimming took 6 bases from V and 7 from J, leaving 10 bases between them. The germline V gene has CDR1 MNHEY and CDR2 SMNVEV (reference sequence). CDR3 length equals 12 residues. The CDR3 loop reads CASRQLANEQFF. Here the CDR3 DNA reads TGTGCCAGCAGACAACTAGCAAATGAGCAGTTCTTC.

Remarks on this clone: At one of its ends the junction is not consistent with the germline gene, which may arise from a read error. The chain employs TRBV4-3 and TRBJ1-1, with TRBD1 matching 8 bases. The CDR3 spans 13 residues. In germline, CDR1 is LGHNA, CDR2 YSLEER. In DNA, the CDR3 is TGCGCCAGCAGCCAAGAGGGCAGGGGGCCTACTTTTTTT. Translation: CASSQEGRGPTFF.

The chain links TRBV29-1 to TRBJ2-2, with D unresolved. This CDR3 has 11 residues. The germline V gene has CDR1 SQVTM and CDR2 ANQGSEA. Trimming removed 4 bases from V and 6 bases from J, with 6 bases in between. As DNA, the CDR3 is TGCAGCGTTGTATCGGCCGGGGAGCTGTTTTTT. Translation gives CSVVSAGELFF.

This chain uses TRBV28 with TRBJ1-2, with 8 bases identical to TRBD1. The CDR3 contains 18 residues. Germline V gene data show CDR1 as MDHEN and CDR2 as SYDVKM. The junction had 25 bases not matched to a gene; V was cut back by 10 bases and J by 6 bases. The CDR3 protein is CAIMRGGTGPSRHNGYTF. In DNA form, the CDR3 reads TGTGCCATCATGAGAGGGGGGACAGGCCCTTCCCGACATAATGGCTACACCTTC.

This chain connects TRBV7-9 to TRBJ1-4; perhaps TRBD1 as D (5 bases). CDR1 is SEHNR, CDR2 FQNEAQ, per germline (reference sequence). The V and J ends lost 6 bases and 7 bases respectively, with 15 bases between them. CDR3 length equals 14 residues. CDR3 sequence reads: CASSPAVGGEKLFF. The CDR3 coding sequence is TGTGCCAGCAGTCCCGCCGTGGGGGGTGAAAAACTGTTTTTT.

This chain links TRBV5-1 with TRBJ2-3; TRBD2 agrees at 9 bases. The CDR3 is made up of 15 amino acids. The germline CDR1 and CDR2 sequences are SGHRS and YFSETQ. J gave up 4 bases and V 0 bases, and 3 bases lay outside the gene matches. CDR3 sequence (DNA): TGCGCCAGCAGCTTGGGGGGACTAGCCGCAGATACGCAGTATTTT. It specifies CASSLGGLAADTQYF.

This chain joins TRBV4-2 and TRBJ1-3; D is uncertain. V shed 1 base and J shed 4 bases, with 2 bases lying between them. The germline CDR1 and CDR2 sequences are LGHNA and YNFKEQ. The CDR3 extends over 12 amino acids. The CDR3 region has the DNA TGTGCCAGCAGCCAAGGAGGAAACACCATATATTTT. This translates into CASSQGGNTIYF.

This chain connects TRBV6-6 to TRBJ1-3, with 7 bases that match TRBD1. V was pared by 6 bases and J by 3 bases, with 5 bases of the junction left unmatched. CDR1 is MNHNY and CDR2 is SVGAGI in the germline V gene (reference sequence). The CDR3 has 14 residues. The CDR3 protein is CASRPRGFGNTIYF. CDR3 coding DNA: TGTGCCAGCAGGCCCAGGGGGTTTGGAAACACCATATATTTT.

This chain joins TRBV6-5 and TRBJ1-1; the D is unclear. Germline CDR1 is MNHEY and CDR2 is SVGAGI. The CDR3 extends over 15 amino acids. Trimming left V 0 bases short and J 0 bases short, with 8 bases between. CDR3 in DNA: TGTGCCAGCAGTTACTCCCCAGATGTGAACACTGAAGCTTTCTTT. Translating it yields CASSYSPDVNTEAFF.

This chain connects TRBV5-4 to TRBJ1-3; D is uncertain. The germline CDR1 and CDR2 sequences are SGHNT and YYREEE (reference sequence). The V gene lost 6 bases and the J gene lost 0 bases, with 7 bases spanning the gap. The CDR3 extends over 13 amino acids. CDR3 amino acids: CASMEGSGNTIYF. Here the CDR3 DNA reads TGTGCCAGCATGGAAGGCTCTGGAAACACCATATATTTT.

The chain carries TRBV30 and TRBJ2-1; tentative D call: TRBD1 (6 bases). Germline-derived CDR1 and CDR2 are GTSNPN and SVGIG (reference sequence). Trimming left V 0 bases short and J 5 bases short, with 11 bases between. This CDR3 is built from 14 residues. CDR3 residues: CAWSVGAGDNEQFF. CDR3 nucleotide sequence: TGTGCCTGGAGTGTTGGGGCAGGGGACAATGAGCAGTTCTTC.